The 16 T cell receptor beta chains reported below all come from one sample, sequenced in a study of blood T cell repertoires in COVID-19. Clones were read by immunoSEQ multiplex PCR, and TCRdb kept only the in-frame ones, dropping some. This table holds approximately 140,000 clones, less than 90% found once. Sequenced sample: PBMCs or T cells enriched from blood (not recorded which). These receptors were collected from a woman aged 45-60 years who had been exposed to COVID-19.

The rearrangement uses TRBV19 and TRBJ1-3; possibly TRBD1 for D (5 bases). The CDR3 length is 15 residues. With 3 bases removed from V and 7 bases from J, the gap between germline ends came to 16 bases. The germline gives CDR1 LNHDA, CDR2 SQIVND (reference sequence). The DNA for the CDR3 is TGTGCCAGTAGTATCGAGCAGGGAAGTCGGAACACCATATATTTT. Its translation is CASSIEQGSRNTIYF.

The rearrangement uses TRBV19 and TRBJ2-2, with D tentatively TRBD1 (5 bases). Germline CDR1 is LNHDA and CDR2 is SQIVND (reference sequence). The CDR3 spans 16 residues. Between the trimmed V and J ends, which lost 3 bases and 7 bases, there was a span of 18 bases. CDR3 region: CASSIKAGLFVGELFF. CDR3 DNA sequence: TGTGCCAGTAGTATTAAGGCAGGGTTGTTTGTCGGGGAGCTGTTTTTT.

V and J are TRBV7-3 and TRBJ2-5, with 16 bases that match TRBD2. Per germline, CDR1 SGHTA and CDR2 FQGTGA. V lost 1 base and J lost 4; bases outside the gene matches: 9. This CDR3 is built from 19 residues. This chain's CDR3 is CASSLNRGTSGGALETQYF. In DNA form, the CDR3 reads TGTGCCAGCAGCTTAAACCGAGGGACTAGCGGGGGGGCCTTAGAGACCCAGTACTTC. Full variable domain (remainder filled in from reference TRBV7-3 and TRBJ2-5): GAGVSQTPSNKVTEKGKYVELRCDPISGHTALYWYRQSLGQGPEFLIYFQGTGAADDSGLPNDRFFAVRPEGSVSTLKIQRTERGDSAVYLCASSLNRGTSGGALETQYFGPGTRLLVL.

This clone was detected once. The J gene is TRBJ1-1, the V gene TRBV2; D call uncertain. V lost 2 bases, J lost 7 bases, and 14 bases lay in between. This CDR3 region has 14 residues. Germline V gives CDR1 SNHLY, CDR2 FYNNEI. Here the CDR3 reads CASSEYPGSGEAFF. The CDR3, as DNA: TGTGCCAGCAGTGAATATCCGGGATCTGGTGAAGCTTTCTTT.

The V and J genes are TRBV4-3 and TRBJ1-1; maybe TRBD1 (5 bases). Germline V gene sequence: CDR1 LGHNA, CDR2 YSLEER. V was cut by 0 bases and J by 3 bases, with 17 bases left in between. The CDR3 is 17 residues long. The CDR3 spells CASSQEWGRQMDTEAFF. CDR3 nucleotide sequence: TGCGCCAGCAGCCAAGAGTGGGGCAGGCAAATGGACACTGAAGCTTTCTTT.

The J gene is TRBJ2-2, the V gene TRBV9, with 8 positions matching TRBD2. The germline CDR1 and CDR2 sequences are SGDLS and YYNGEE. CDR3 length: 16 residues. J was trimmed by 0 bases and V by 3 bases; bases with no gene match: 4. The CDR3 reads CASSGGLAANTGELFF. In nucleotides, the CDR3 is TGTGCCAGCAGCGGTGGACTAGCAGCGAACACCGGGGAGCTGTTTTTT. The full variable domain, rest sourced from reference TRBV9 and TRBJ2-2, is DSGVTQTPKHLITATGQRVTLRCSPRSGDLSVYWYQQSLDQGLQFLIQYYNGEERAKGNILERFSAQQFPDLHSELNLSSLELGDSALYFCASSGGLAANTGELFFGEGSRLTVL.

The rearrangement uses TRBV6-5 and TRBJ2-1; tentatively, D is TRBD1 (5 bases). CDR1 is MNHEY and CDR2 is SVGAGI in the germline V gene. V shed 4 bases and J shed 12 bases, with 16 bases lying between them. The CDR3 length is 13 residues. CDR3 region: CASSWAGWQAQFF. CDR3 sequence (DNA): TGTGCCAGCAGTTGGGCAGGGTGGCAGGCGCAGTTCTTC.

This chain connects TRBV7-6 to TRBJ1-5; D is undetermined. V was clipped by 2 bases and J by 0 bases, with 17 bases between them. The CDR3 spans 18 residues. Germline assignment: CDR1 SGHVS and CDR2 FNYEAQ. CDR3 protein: CASSLYAPGDYSNQPQHF. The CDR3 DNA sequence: TGTGCCAGCAGCTTATATGCCCCCGGGGATTATAGCAATCAGCCCCAGCATTTT.

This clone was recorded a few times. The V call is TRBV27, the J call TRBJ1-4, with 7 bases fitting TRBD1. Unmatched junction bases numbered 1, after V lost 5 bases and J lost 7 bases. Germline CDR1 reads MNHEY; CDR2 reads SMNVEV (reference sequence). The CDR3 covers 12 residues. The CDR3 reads CASSDRVEKLFF. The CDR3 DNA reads TGTGCCAGCAGTGACAGGGTTGAAAAACTGTTTTTT.

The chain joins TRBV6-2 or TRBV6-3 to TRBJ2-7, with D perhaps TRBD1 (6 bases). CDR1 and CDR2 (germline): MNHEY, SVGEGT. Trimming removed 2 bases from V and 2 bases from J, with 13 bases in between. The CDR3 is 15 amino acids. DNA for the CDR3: TGTGCCAGCAGTTACGCGATCGGGGACACCTACGAGCAGTACTTC. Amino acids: CASSYAIGDTYEQYF.

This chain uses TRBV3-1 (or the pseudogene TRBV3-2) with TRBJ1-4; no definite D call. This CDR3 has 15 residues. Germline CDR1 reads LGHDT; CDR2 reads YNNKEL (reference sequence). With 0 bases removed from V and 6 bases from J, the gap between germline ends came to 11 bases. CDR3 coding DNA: TGTGCCAGCAGCCAAGAATTGGGAGGATATGAAAAACTGTTTTTT. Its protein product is CASSQELGGYEKLFF.

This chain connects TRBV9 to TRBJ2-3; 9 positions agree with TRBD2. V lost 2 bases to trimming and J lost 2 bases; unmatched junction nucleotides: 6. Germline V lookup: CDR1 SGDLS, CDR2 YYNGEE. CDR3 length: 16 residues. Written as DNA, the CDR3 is TGTGCCAGCAGCGTGAGGGCGGGAGGGCCCACAGATACGCAGTATTTT. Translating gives CASSVRAGGPTDTQYF. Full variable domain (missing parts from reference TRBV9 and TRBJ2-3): DSGVTQTPKHLITATGQRVTLRCSPRSGDLSVYWYQQSLDQGLQFLIQYYNGEERAKGNILERFSAQQFPDLHSELNLSSLELGDSALYFCASSVRAGGPTDTQYFGPGTRLTVL.

In DNA, the CDR3 is TGTGCCAGCTCACCATCCACAGGGACCAAAAACATTCAGTACTTC. This codes for CASSPSTGTKNIQYF. The J gene is TRBJ2-4, the V gene TRBV18; tentatively, D is TRBD1 (6 bases). Germline CDR1 KGHSH, CDR2 LQKENI. The CDR3 spans 15 residues. With 2 bases removed from V and 2 bases from J, the gap between germline ends came to 10 bases.

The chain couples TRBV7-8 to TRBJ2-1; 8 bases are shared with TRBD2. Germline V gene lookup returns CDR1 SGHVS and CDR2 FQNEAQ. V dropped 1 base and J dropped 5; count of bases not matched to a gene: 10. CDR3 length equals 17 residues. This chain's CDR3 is CASSLGGWSGGNNEQFF. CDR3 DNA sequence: TGTGCCAGCAGCTTAGGAGGTTGGAGCGGGGGCAACAATGAGCAGTTCTTC.

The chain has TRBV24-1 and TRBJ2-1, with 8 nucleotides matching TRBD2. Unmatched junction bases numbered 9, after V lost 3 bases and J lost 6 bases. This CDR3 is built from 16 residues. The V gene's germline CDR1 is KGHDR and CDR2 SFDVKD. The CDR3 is CATSDPSRREGNEQFF. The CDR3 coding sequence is TGTGCCACCAGTGATCCGAGTCGACGGGAGGGCAATGAGCAGTTCTTC.

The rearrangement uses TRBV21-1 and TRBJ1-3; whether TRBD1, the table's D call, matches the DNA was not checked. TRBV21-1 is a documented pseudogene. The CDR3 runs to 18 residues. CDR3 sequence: CASSSQGRLPGSGNTIYF. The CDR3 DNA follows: TGTGCCAGCAGCTCCCAGGGGCGTCTCCCCGGGTCTGGAAACACCATATATTTT.